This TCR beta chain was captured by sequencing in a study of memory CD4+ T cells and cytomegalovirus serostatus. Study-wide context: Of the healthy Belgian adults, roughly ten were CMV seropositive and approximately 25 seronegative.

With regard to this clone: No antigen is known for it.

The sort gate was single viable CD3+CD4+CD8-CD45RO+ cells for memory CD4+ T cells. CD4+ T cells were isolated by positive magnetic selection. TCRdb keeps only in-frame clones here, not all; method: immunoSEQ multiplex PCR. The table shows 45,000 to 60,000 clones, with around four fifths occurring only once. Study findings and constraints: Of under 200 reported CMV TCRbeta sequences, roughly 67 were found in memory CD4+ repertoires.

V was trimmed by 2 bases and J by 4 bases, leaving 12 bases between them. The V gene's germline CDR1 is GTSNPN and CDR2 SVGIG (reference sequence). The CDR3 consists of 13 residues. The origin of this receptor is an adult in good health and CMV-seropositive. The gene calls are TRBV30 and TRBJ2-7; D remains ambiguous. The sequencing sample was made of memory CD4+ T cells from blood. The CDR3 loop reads CAWSRSGGYEQYF. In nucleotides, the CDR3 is TGTGCCTGGAGTAGGTCGGGCGGTTACGAGCAGTACTTC.